Following are 8 T cell receptor beta chains from one sample sequenced in a study of T cell responses to AZD1222 COVID-19 vaccine. Some clones are missing from TCRdb's copy, which holds only in-frame ones; the method was immunoSEQ multiplex PCR. Of some 100,000 clones listed, 70% to 90% were seen once; the top ten hold approximately 17%. Specimen: peripheral blood, collected on day 0 of AZD1222 vaccination. These receptors were obtained from an adult in good health.

This chain links TRBV5-1 with TRBJ2-3; 9 nucleotides match TRBD1. The germline V gene has CDR1 SGHRS and CDR2 YFSETQ. With V trimmed by 4 bases and J by 6 bases, 9 bases remained unmatched. This CDR3 contains 15 residues. The CDR3 sequence is CASSPWGQGGDTQYF. The CDR3 DNA follows: TGCGCCAGCAGCCCGTGGGGACAGGGTGGTGATACGCAGTATTTT.

The chain has TRBV3-1 (or the pseudogene TRBV3-2) and TRBJ2-5; TRBD2 matches 9 bases. Losses at the gene ends were 10 bases for V and 5 bases for J; bases not matched to a gene: 11. This CDR3 has 14 residues. The germline V gene has CDR1 LGHDT and CDR2 YNNKEL (reference sequence). The CDR3 DNA sequence: TGTGCCATCTCCCATCGCGGGAGGGGGGAGACCCAGTACTTC. Protein: CAISHRGRGETQYF.

This clone was seen only once. The gene calls are TRBV29-1 and TRBJ2-1, with D perhaps matching TRBD1 (5 bases). Germline loops: CDR1 SQVTM, CDR2 ANQGSEA. Trimming took off 7 bases at V and 9 bases at J, with 13 bases between the two ends. This CDR3 contains 11 residues. The CDR3 sequence is CSGSLGAEQFF. Here the CDR3 DNA reads TGCAGCGGGTCTCTAGGGGCTGAGCAGTTCTTC.

The chain combines TRBV19 with TRBJ1-2, with D possibly matching TRBD1 (6 bases). Germline CDR1 and CDR2: LNHDA and SQIVND (reference sequence). V was shortened by 7 bases and J by 3 bases, with 18 bases between the two germline ends. This CDR3 contains 15 residues. The CDR3 loop reads CASTYAQGDHYGYTF. CDR3 bases: TGTGCCAGTACCTACGCACAGGGAGATCACTATGGCTACACCTTC.

This clone appeared once. J is TRBJ2-1 and V is TRBV27; 8 bases fit TRBD2. CDR1 and CDR2 (germline): MNHEY, SMNVEV (reference sequence). The junction had 11 bases not matched to a gene; V was cut back by 4 bases and J by 6 bases. This CDR3 comprises 16 residues. CDR3: CASSSMLIAGTNEQFF. The CDR3 nucleotides read TGTGCCAGCAGTTCCATGTTAATAGCGGGAACCAATGAGCAGTTCTTC.

This clone has just one count. The genes are TRBV10-3 and TRBJ1-6; weak D call: TRBD1 (6 bases). The CDR3 has 14 amino acids. V was pared by 10 bases and J by 5 bases, with 15 bases between. CDR1 is ENHRY and CDR2 is SYGVKD in the germline V gene. The CDR3 spells CASHRDTDNSPLHF. DNA of the CDR3: TGTGCCAGCCACCGGGACACAGATAATTCACCCCTCCACTTT.

The V and J genes are TRBV12-3 or TRBV12-4 and TRBJ1-2, with 7 bases aligning to TRBD1. Germline trimming cut 5 bases from V and 8 bases from J; bases unmatched to any gene: 8. The CDR3 runs 13 residues. The CDR3 sequence is CASSNPTGRGYTF. DNA of the CDR3: TGTGCCAGCAGTAATCCGACAGGGCGCGGCTACACCTTC.

This chain links TRBV3-1 (or the pseudogene TRBV3-2) with TRBJ2-3; 10 nucleotides align to TRBD2. Trimming cost V 0 bases and J 5 bases; bases outside gene matches: 5. From germline, CDR1 is LGHDT and CDR2 YNNKEL (reference sequence). The CDR3 runs to 16 residues. The CDR3 here is CASSQDRLAGVDTQYF. The CDR3 DNA is TGTGCCAGCAGCCAAGACCGGCTAGCGGGAGTAGATACGCAGTATTTT.